These T cell receptor beta chains were read from a single sample in a study of blood T cells in healthy people across ages. TCRdb independently ran MiXCR on the 5' RACE reads; one entry per CDR3 protein. The sample carries about 1,400,000 distinct CDR3 sequences, roughly 64% recorded once. The sample taken for sequencing was blood. These receptors originate from a man between 18 and 35 years old in good health. The CDR3 runs from the conserved cysteine through the conserved F or W. Each record gives: clone size, V gene, D gene, J gene, CDR3 length, CDR3 DNA, CDR3 protein. A D gene is named only where the DNA matches it firmly. Not every row has a clone size; where given, it reads once, few, many or a size class.

abundance: .; v_gene: TRBV5-1; d_gene: .; j_gene: TRBJ2-7; len: 16; CDR3nt: TGCGCCAGCAGCCCGGGACCGACAGTGGGATCCTACGAGCAGTACTTC; CDR3aa: CASSPGPTVGSYEQYF
abundance: .; v_gene: TRBV10-3; d_gene: TRBD2; j_gene: TRBJ2-3; len: 16; CDR3nt: TGTGCCATCAGTATCAACCTAGCGGGGGAATCAGATACGCAGTATTTT; CDR3aa: CAISINLAGESDTQYF
abundance: .; v_gene: TRBV15; d_gene: TRBD2; j_gene: TRBJ2-3; len: 14; CDR3nt: TGTGCCACCAGCAAGCGGGACAGCACAGATACGCAGTATTTT; CDR3aa: CATSKRDSTDTQYF
abundance: .; v_gene: TRBV28; d_gene: TRBD1; j_gene: TRBJ2-4; len: 13; CDR3nt: TGTGCCAGCAGTGTGGACAGGGCTCGAGAGCAGTACTTC; CDR3aa: CASSVDRAREQYF
abundance: .; v_gene: TRBV29-1; d_gene: .; j_gene: TRBJ1-1; len: 10; CDR3nt: TGCAGCGTTGAACAGGGAGAAGCTTTCTTT; CDR3aa: CSVEQGEAFF
abundance: few; v_gene: TRBV28; d_gene: .; j_gene: TRBJ2-3; len: 13; CDR3nt: TGTGCCAGCAGGCGACAGGGACTAGATACGCAGTATTTT; CDR3aa: CASRRQGLDTQYF
abundance: few; v_gene: TRBV12-3/TRBV12-4; d_gene: TRBD1; j_gene: TRBJ2-3; len: 15; CDR3nt: TGTGCCAGCAGTCAGGGACAGTTACCGACCCGAGCGCAGTATTTT; CDR3aa: CASSQGQLPTRAQYF
abundance: few; v_gene: TRBV7-8; d_gene: TRBD1; j_gene: TRBJ2-3; len: 16; CDR3nt: TGTGCCAGCAGCTTAGGCCAGGGGGTCAGCACAGATACGCAGTATTTT; CDR3aa: CASSLGQGVSTDTQYF
abundance: few; v_gene: TRBV20-1; d_gene: .; j_gene: TRBJ2-1; len: 12; CDR3nt: TGCAGTGCCGAAGACAGGTTCAATGAGCAGTTCTTC; CDR3aa: CSAEDRFNEQFF
abundance: few; v_gene: TRBV6-1; d_gene: .; j_gene: TRBJ1-2; len: 14; CDR3nt: TGTGCCAGCAGTGAAGGATGGGGGGACTATGGCTACACCTTC; CDR3aa: CASSEGWGDYGYTF
abundance: .; v_gene: TRBV15; d_gene: TRBD1; j_gene: TRBJ1-2; len: 14; CDR3nt: TGTGCCACCAGCTCCCGAGCGGGACAGAGGAGCTACACCTTC; CDR3aa: CATSSRAGQRSYTF
abundance: .; v_gene: TRBV4-1; d_gene: .; j_gene: TRBJ1-2; len: 15; CDR3nt: TGCGCCAGCAGGTCCCCGGCAGGGAGCACCTATGGCTACACCTTC; CDR3aa: CASRSPAGSTYGYTF
abundance: .; v_gene: TRBV7-9; d_gene: TRBD1; j_gene: TRBJ1-1; len: 17; CDR3nt: TGTGCCAGCAGCCTTGGGACAGGGGCTTGGTTGAACACTGAAGCTTTCTTT; CDR3aa: CASSLGTGAWLNTEAFF
abundance: .; v_gene: TRBV11-2; d_gene: TRBD2; j_gene: TRBJ2-1; len: 14; CDR3nt: TGTGCCAGCAGGCCTAGCGGGAGATACAATGAGCAGTTCTTC; CDR3aa: CASRPSGRYNEQFF
abundance: .; v_gene: TRBV12-3/TRBV12-4; d_gene: TRBD2; j_gene: TRBJ2-7; len: 13; CDR3nt: TGTGCCGCCGGAGCGGGAGCCGGATTCGAGCAGTACTTC; CDR3aa: CAAGAGAGFEQYF
abundance: few; v_gene: TRBV20-1; d_gene: TRBD2; j_gene: TRBJ2-5; len: 14; CDR3nt: TGCAGTGCCACTCAACTAGCGGGGGCCCCGCGATGGTACTTC; CDR3aa: CSATQLAGAPRWYF
abundance: .; v_gene: TRBV5-1; d_gene: .; j_gene: TRBJ1-1; len: 13; CDR3nt: TGCGCCAGCAGCTCGAAACAGGGAACTGAAACTTTCTTT; CDR3aa: CASSSKQGTETFF
abundance: once; v_gene: TRBV27; d_gene: TRBD1; j_gene: TRBJ2-5; len: 19; CDR3nt: TGTGCCAGCAGTTTCCTTTGGTCCGGCGGGACAGGGTGGGATCAGCCCCAGTACTTC; CDR3aa: CASSFLWSGGTGWDQPQYF
abundance: few; v_gene: TRBV29-1; d_gene: TRBD2; j_gene: TRBJ2-1; len: 14; CDR3nt: TGCAGCGTTGAAGTGGCTAGCGGGGAGGATGAGCAGTTCTTC; CDR3aa: CSVEVASGEDEQFF
abundance: .; v_gene: TRBV18; d_gene: .; j_gene: TRBJ1-4; len: 17; CDR3nt: TGTGTCAGCTCATTCAGCGACAGCGGAGCAACTAATGAAAAACTGTTTTTT; CDR3aa: CVSSFSDSGATNEKLFF
abundance: .; v_gene: TRBV20-1; d_gene: TRBD1; j_gene: TRBJ2-7; len: 14; CDR3nt: TGCAGTGCTTACCCGACAGGGGGCTCCTACGAGCAGTACTTC; CDR3aa: CSAYPTGGSYEQYF
abundance: .; v_gene: TRBV6-1; d_gene: .; j_gene: TRBJ2-7; len: 14; CDR3nt: TGTGCCAGCAGTGTTTCAGGGTCTGCCTACGAGCAGTACTTC; CDR3aa: CASSVSGSAYEQYF
abundance: .; v_gene: TRBV15; d_gene: .; j_gene: TRBJ2-5; len: 14; CDR3nt: TGTGCCACCTCCAAGGACCTATATCAAGAGACCCAGTACTTC; CDR3aa: CATSKDLYQETQYF
abundance: .; v_gene: TRBV12-3/TRBV12-4; d_gene: .; j_gene: TRBJ2-5; len: 11; CDR3nt: TGTGCCAGCGTGGGGGAGGTGACCCAGTACTTC; CDR3aa: CASVGEVTQYF
abundance: .; v_gene: TRBV15; d_gene: .; j_gene: TRBJ2-2; len: 14; CDR3nt: TGTGCCACCAGCGGGGCAGGGGACACCGGGGAGCTGTTTTTT; CDR3aa: CATSGAGDTGELFF
abundance: .; v_gene: TRBV29-1; d_gene: .; j_gene: TRBJ2-3; len: 13; CDR3nt: TGCAGCGTGGAAACTAGCACAGATGGTACGCAGTATTTT; CDR3aa: CSVETSTDGTQYF
abundance: .; v_gene: TRBV6-2/TRBV6-3; d_gene: TRBD2; j_gene: TRBJ2-1; len: 15; CDR3nt: TGTGCCAGCAGGTCTAGCGGGGGGGCAGGGAATGAGCAGTTCTTC; CDR3aa: CASRSSGGAGNEQFF
abundance: .; v_gene: TRBV15; d_gene: .; j_gene: TRBJ2-3; len: 14; CDR3nt: TGTGCCACCAGCAGAGTTGGTGGCACAGATGCGCAGTATTTT; CDR3aa: CATSRVGGTDAQYF
abundance: .; v_gene: TRBV29-1; d_gene: .; j_gene: TRBJ2-1; len: 13; CDR3nt: TGCAGCGTTGGACGGGACACCTACAATGAGCAGTTCTTC; CDR3aa: CSVGRDTYNEQFF
abundance: .; v_gene: TRBV15; d_gene: .; j_gene: TRBJ1-5; len: 14; CDR3nt: TGTGCCACCAGCACAGGGGCGAGCAATCAGCCCCAGCATTTT; CDR3aa: CATSTGASNQPQHF
abundance: .; v_gene: TRBV25-1; d_gene: .; j_gene: TRBJ2-5; len: 14; CDR3nt: TGTGCCAGCAGTGATAGGACGCCACGAGAGACCCAGTACTTC; CDR3aa: CASSDRTPRETQYF
abundance: .; v_gene: TRBV6-2/TRBV6-3; d_gene: .; j_gene: TRBJ2-1; len: 15; CDR3nt: TGTGCCAGCAGCCCCCTAGAAGCCCCCTACAAGGAGCAGTTCTTC; CDR3aa: CASSPLEAPYKEQFF
abundance: .; v_gene: TRBV20-1; d_gene: .; j_gene: TRBJ2-4; len: 14; CDR3nt: TGCAGTGCTAGGTTTAAAGGTGGCCGGGACATTCAGTACTTC; CDR3aa: CSARFKGGRDIQYF
abundance: .; v_gene: TRBV4-2; d_gene: .; j_gene: TRBJ2-1; len: 13; CDR3nt: TGTGCCAGCAGCCAAGGTGCGGGATATGAGCAGTTCTTC; CDR3aa: CASSQGAGYEQFF
abundance: few; v_gene: TRBV5-6; d_gene: .; j_gene: TRBJ2-3; len: 17; CDR3nt: TGTGCCAGCAGCGGGGACCTCAACTGGTTCCACACAGATACGCAGTATTTT; CDR3aa: CASSGDLNWFHTDTQYF
abundance: .; v_gene: TRBV28; d_gene: TRBD2; j_gene: TRBJ2-7; len: 14; CDR3nt: TGTGCCAGCGGAACGGGGGGGTACTCCTACGAGCAGTACTTC; CDR3aa: CASGTGGYSYEQYF
abundance: once; v_gene: TRBV15; d_gene: TRBD2; j_gene: TRBJ2-7; len: 18; CDR3nt: TGTGCCACCAGCAGAGATTGGATGCGGGGGGCTACCCTGAATGAGCAGTACTTC; CDR3aa: CATSRDWMRGATLNEQYF
abundance: .; v_gene: TRBV18; d_gene: .; j_gene: TRBJ1-2; len: 19; CDR3nt: TGTGCCAGCTCACCACCGACAGTGCAAACCATCTACTATAACTATGGCTACACCTTC; CDR3aa: CASSPPTVQTIYYNYGYTF
abundance: .; v_gene: TRBV28; d_gene: .; j_gene: TRBJ1-5; len: 14; CDR3nt: TGTGCCAGCCTGGGAGGCGGGAGCAATCAGCCCCAGCATTTT; CDR3aa: CASLGGGSNQPQHF
abundance: .; v_gene: TRBV27; d_gene: .; j_gene: TRBJ1-1; len: 12; CDR3nt: TGTGCCAGCAGAATCCTGAACACTGGAGCTTTCTTT; CDR3aa: CASRILNTGAFF
abundance: .; v_gene: TRBV12-3/TRBV12-4; d_gene: .; j_gene: TRBJ1-4; len: 13; CDR3nt: TGTGCCAGCGGTGAGGGAGGGCGTGAAAAACTGTTTTTT; CDR3aa: CASGEGGREKLFF
abundance: .; v_gene: TRBV3-1; d_gene: .; j_gene: TRBJ2-1; len: 15; CDR3nt: TGTGCCAGCAGCCAAGGGACAGCCACCTACAATGAGCAGTTCTTC; CDR3aa: CASSQGTATYNEQFF
abundance: few; v_gene: TRBV7-9; d_gene: TRBD2; j_gene: TRBJ2-5; len: 16; CDR3nt: TGTGCCAGCAGTTTGCTACTAGCGGGGGGGCCGCAGACCCAGTACTTC; CDR3aa: CASSLLLAGGPQTQYF
abundance: .; v_gene: TRBV2; d_gene: .; j_gene: TRBJ2-3; len: 11; CDR3nt: TGTGCCAGAAAGGACAACCACGCGCAGTATTTT; CDR3aa: CARKDNHAQYF
abundance: .; v_gene: TRBV5-1; d_gene: .; j_gene: TRBJ1-1; len: 17; CDR3nt: TGCGCCAGCAGCTTGGTGGGCGGAGTCGAATGGAACACTGAAGCTTTCTTT; CDR3aa: CASSLVGGVEWNTEAFF
abundance: .; v_gene: TRBV29-1; d_gene: TRBD1; j_gene: TRBJ1-2; len: 13; CDR3nt: TGCAGCGTTGAAGAACAGGGGGTCTATGGCTACACCTTC; CDR3aa: CSVEEQGVYGYTF
abundance: .; v_gene: TRBV5-4; d_gene: .; j_gene: TRBJ2-7; len: 12; CDR3nt: TGTGCCAGCAGCGCCCCTCAACGGGAGCAGTACTTC; CDR3aa: CASSAPQREQYF
abundance: .; v_gene: TRBV25-1; d_gene: .; j_gene: TRBJ2-1; len: 15; CDR3nt: TGTGCCAGCACTCCTGCGGCGGGCTTTTACAATGAGCAGTTCTTC; CDR3aa: CASTPAAGFYNEQFF